What follows describes a single T cell receptor (beta chain). Enrollees, roughly 18 to 90 years old, lived in around 23 US areas. The length of the CDR3 is 17 residues. Trimming cost V 2 bases and J 2 bases, with 13 bases left between them. Germline lookup yields CDR1 MNHEY and CDR2 SVGEGT. The data originate from a study of blood T cell repertoires in COVID-19. The overall study: The samples span acute and convalescent COVID-19 from the United States, Italy and Spain. T cells, B-cell-depleted T cells, or PBMCs supplied cDNA or gDNA.

The method was immunoSEQ multiplex PCR; TCRdb's version includes in-frame clones alone and lacks a portion of them. Found here are around 250,000 clones, around 90% of them singletons; the top ten hold about 2.9%. This TCR was sampled from a woman aged 40 to 55 who had been exposed to COVID-19. V and J are TRBV6-2 or TRBV6-3 and TRBJ2-6, with D perhaps TRBD1 (5 bases). The sample consisted of PBMCs or T cells enriched from blood (not recorded which). The CDR3 sequence is CASSYGAGMAGANVLTF. CDR3 sequence (DNA): TGTGCCAGCAGTTACGGGGCAGGGATGGCTGGGGCCAACGTCCTGACTTTC.